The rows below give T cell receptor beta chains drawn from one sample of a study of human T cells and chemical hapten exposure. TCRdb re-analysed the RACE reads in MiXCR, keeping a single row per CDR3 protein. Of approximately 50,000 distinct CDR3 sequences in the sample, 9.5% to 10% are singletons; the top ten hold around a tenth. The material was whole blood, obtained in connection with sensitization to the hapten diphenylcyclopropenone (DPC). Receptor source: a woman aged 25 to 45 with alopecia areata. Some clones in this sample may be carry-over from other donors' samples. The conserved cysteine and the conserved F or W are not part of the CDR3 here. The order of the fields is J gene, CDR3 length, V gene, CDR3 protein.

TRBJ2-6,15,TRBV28,ASKEAGGPSGANVLT
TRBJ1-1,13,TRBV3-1,ASSQDLGRVERAF
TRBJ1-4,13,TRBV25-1,ASSPRQGANEKLF
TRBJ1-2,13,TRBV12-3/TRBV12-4,ASSSLSPSNYGYT
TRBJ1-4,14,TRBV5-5,ASTSNLGAENEKLF
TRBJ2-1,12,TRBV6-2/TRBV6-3,ASSYGVFRDEQF
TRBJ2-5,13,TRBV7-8,ASSLAYGQGKDQY
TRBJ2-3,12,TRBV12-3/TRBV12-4,ASSLGIITDTQY
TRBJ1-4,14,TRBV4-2,ASSQDSGARDEKLF
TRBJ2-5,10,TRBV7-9,ASSLGGDREG
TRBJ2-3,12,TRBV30,AWTTTGVADTQY
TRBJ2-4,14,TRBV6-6,ASSLTPAEAKNIQY